This T cell receptor beta chain originates from a study of shared clonotypes between healthy human individuals. Study summary: Each donor contributed plates that comprised three CD4 naive, three CD4 memory, two CD8 naive and one CD8 memory. Points from the study as a whole: The authors sampled blood alone, and tissue repertoires likely differ.

The CDR3 extends over 15 amino acids. Germline loops: CDR1 SGHRS, CDR2 YFSETQ. V lost 2 bases and J lost 2, with 12 bases in between. Note on this clone: The antigen remains unidentified.

The authors distributed each subset's genomic DNA evenly over several immunoSEQ plates. Data came from immunoSEQ multiplex PCR; TCRdb stores just in-frame clones and leaves some out. The sample includes about 960,000 clones, over 75% seen only once; the top ten take around 1.4%. The genes are TRBV5-1 and TRBJ2-3; no definite D call. Input material: memory CD4+ T cells sorted from blood. Indicated subset: CD45RA-negative fraction. This receptor was obtained from a man aged 18-30 years in good health. In DNA form, the CDR3 reads TGCGCCAGCAGCTTCGAGACACCGACCACAGATACGCAGTATTTT. Translating it yields CASSFETPTTDTQYF.